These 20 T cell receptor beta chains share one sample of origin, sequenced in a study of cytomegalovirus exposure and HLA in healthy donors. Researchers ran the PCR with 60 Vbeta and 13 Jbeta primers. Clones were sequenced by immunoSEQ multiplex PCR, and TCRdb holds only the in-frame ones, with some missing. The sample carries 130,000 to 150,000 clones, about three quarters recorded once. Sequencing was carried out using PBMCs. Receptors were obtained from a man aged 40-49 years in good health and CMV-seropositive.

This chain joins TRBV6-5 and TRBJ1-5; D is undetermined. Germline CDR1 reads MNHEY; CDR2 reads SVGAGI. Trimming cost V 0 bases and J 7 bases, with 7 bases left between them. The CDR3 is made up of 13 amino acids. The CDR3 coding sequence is TGTGCCAGCAGTTACTCGGCAGTACAGCCCCAGCATTTT. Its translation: CASSYSAVQPQHF.

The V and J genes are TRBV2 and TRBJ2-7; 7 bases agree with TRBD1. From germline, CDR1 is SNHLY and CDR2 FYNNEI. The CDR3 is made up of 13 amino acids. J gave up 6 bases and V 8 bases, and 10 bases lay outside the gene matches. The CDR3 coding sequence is TGTGCCAGCCTCAGACAGGGTGGGTCCGAGCAGTACTTC. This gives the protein CASLRQGGSEQYF.

The DNA for the CDR3 is TGTGCCAGTAGTCTAGCGGGAGAGCTTCGCGAGCAGTACTTC. Protein product: CASSLAGELREQYF. The chain joins TRBV19 to TRBJ2-7; TRBD2 agrees at 10 bases. CDR1 is LNHDA, CDR2 SQIVND, per germline (reference sequence). V was pared by 5 bases and J by 6 bases, with 7 bases of the junction left unmatched. The CDR3 has 14 residues.

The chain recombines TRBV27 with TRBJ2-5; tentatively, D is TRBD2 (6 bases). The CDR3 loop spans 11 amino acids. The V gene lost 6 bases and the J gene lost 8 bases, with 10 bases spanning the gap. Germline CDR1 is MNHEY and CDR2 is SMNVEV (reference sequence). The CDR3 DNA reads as TGTGCCAGCAGCGCGGGGAGAACCCAGTACTTC. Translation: CASSAGRTQYF.

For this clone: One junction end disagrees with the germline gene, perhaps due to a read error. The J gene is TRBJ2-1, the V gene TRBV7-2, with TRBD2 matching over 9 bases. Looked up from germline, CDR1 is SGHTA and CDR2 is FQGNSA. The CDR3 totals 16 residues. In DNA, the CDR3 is TGTGCCAGCAGCTTTGGTGGTAGCGGGAGCAACAATGGGCAGTTCTTC. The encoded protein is CASSFGGSGSNNGQFF.

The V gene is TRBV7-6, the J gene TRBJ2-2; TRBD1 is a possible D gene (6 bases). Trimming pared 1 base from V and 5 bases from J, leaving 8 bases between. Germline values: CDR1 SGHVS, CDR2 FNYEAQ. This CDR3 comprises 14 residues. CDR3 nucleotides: TGTGCCAGCAGCTTAGTCGGACAGACCGGGGAGCTGTTTTTT. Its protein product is CASSLVGQTGELFF.

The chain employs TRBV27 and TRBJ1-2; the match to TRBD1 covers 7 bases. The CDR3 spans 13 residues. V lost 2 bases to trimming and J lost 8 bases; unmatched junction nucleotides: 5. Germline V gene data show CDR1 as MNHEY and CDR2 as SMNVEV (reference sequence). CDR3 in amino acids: CASSLIGTAGYTF. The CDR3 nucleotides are TGTGCCAGCAGTTTAATAGGGACAGCGGGCTACACCTTC.

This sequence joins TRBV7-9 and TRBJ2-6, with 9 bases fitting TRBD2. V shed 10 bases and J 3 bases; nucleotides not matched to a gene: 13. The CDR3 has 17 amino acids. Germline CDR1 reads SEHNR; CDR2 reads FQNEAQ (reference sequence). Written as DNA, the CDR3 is TGTGCCAAGGGGGTAGCGGGAGAAGGATTTGGGGCCAACGTCCTGACTTTC. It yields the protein CAKGVAGEGFGANVLTF.

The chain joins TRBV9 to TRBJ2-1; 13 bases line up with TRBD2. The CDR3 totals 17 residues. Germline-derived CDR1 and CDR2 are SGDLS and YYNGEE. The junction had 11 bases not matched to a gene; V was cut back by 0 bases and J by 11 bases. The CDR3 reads CASSVAPRTGLAGKQFF. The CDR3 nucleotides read TGTGCCAGCAGCGTAGCCCCACGGACGGGACTAGCGGGAAAGCAGTTCTTC.

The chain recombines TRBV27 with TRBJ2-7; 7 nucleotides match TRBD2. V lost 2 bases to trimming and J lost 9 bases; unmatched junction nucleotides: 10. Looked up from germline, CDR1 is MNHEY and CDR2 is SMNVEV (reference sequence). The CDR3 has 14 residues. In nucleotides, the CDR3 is TGTGCCAGCAGTTTAGGGAGGGCGCAGAGGGGGCAGTACTTC. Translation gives CASSLGRAQRGQYF.

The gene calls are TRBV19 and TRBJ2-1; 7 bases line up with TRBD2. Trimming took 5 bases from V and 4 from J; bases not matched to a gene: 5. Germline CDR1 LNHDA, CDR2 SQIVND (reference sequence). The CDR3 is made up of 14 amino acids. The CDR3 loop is CASSSGGLYNEQFF. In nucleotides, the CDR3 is TGTGCCAGTAGTTCGGGGGGACTATACAATGAGCAGTTCTTC.

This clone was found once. In nucleotides, the CDR3 is TGTGCCTGGGTTCCTACGACAGGGGGACAAGAGACCCAGTACTTC. Translated: CAWVPTTGGQETQYF. The V and J genes are TRBV30 and TRBJ2-5; 9 nucleotides agree with TRBD1. This CDR3 spans 15 amino acids. Germline lookup yields CDR1 GTSNPN and CDR2 SVGIG (reference sequence). After removal of 5 bases from V and 2 bases from J, the junction contained 9 bases not matched to a gene.

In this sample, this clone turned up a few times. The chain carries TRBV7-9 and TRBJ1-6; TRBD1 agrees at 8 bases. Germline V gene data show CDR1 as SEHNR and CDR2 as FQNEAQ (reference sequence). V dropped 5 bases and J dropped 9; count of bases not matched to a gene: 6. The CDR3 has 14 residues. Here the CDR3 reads CASSLTGDGSPLHF. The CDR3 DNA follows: TGTGCCAGCAGCCTGACAGGGGACGGTTCACCCCTCCACTTT.

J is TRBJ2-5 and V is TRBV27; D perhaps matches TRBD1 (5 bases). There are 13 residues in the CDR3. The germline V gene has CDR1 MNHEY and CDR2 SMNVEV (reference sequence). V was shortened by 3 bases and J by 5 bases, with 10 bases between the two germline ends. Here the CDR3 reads CASSFGQGETQYF. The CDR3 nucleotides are TGTGCCAGCAGTTTCGGGCAGGGCGAGACCCAGTACTTC.

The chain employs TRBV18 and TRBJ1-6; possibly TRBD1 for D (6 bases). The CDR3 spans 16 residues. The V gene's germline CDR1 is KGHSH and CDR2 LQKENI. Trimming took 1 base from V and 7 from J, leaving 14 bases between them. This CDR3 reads CASSPQATGGNSPLHF. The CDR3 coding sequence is TGTGCCAGCTCACCACAGGCGACAGGAGGCAATTCACCCCTCCACTTT.

The CDR3 protein is CASSLALGRVEEQYF. CDR3 sequence (DNA): TGCGCCAGCAGCTTGGCCCTCGGCCGGGTGGAGGAGCAGTACTTC. The J gene is TRBJ2-7, the V gene TRBV5-1; D gene unclear. Between the trimmed V and J ends, which lost 0 bases and 7 bases, there was a span of 17 bases. Germline V lookup: CDR1 SGHRS, CDR2 YFSETQ. This CDR3 region has 15 residues.

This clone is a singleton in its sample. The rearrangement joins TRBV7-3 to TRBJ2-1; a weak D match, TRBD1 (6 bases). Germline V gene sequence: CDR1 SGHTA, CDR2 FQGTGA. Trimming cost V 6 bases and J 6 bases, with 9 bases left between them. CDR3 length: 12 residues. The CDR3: CASSRGGNEQFF. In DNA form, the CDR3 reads TGTGCCAGCAGTCGAGGGGGCAATGAGCAGTTCTTC.

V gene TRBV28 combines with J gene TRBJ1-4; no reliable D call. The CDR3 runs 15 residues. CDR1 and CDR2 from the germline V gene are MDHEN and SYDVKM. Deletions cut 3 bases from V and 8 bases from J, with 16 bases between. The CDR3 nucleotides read TGTGCCAGCAGTTTTACGCCCGGGATGGGGGAAAAACTGTTTTTT. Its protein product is CASSFTPGMGEKLFF.

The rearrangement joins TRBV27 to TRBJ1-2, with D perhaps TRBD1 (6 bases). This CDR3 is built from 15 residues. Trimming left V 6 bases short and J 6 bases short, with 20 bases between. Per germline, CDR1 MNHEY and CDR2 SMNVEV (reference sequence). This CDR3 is CASSPTTGPAHGYTF. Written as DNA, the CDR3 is TGTGCCAGCAGCCCAACAACAGGGCCAGCACATGGCTACACCTTC.

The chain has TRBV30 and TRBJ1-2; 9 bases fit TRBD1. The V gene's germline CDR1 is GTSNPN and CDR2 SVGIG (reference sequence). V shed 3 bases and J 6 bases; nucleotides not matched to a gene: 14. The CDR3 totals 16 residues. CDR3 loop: CAWRTVTGGGENGYTF. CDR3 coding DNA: TGTGCCTGGAGAACCGTCACAGGGGGCGGAGAGAATGGCTACACCTTC.